Sequencing of this T cell receptor (beta chain) was carried out in a study of cytomegalovirus exposure and HLA in healthy donors. The ends were cut back, 6 bases at V and 0 bases at J, with 12 bases in the middle. There are 14 residues in the CDR3. Germline V gives CDR1 MDHEN, CDR2 SYDVKM. Study-wide findings and caveats: The finding came from a later analysis; first-cohort TCR clusters tended to co-occur in the roughly 120 validation repertoires. The authors enumerated 164 TCR beta chains as linked to cytomegalovirus.

Assay: immunoSEQ multiplex PCR; the TCRdb copy retains only in-frame clones and omits some. The table shows about 160,000 clones, with 80% to 90% occurring only once. Remarks on this clone: What it recognizes is unknown.

Sequencing was performed on PBMCs. This clonotype was sampled from a woman in her twenties or thirties in good health and CMV-seronegative. The chain joins TRBV28 to TRBJ2-7; maybe TRBD1 (6 bases). The DNA of the CDR3 is TGTGCCAGCAGCTCCCAAGGGGGCTCCTACGAGCAGTACTTC. Amino acids: CASSSQGGSYEQYF.